This TCR beta chain was documented in a study of Graves' ophthalmopathy and Graves' hyperthyroidism. For the study at large: Peripheral blood was obtained at first diagnosis, ahead of any treatment.

Study-level results: Blood also harbored most expanded thyroid clonotypes above 0.001 frequency.

Hyperthyroidism patients were newly diagnosed, ill under 2 months, and aged 18 to 65 years. Orbital computed tomography and thyroid ultrasound, along with TRAb, serum thyroxine and clinical symptoms, underpinned diagnosis. Between the trimmed V and J ends, which lost 8 bases and 1 base, there was a span of 8 bases. Germline V CDR1 and CDR2: SGHDN, FVKESK. This CDR3 is built from 13 residues. Amplification of TCR beta CDR3 regions used RNA transcripts. Second-round multiplex PCR came after first-round RT-PCR with HTBI primers. A single record per CDR3 protein comes from TCRdb applying MiXCR to the multiplex PCR reads. The sample has about 390,000 distinct CDR3 sequences; approximately 15% are singletons. Comment on this clonotype: Its antigen is as yet unknown.

The rearrangement joins TRBV14 to TRBJ2-2, with D unresolved. This receptor was taken from a woman aged 18-29 years with stable Graves' hyperthyroidism. The sequencing input was peripheral blood. The chain's CDR3 is CASGQRNTGELFF. CDR3 nucleotides: TGTGCCAGCGGTCAGAGGAACACCGGGGAGCTGTTTTTT.